This T cell receptor (beta chain) was identified during a study of blood T cell repertoires in COVID-19. The method was immunoSEQ multiplex PCR; TCRdb's version includes in-frame clones alone and lacks a portion of them. Of approximately 190,000 clones in the sample, 70% to 90% were seen once. The ends lost 6 bases at V and 12 bases at J; junction bases unmatched: 10. Per the germline V gene, CDR1 is MNHEY and CDR2 is SMNVEV (reference sequence). The CDR3 extends over 12 amino acids. The sample was peripheral blood. This receptor was obtained from a middle-aged man with active or convalescent COVID-19. The rearrangement joins TRBV27 to TRBJ1-2; 7 bases line up with TRBD1. The DNA of the CDR3 is TGTGCCAGCAGCCCCAGAGGGGGCAGGAACACCTTC. As protein: CASSPRGGRNTF.